The rows below give T cell receptor beta chains drawn from one sample of a study of OX40 agonist ivuxolimab in advanced cancers. The method was immunoSEQ multiplex PCR; TCRdb's version includes in-frame clones alone and lacks a portion of them. The sample yields roughly 56,000 clones, 84% seen once. The sequencing used CD4+ or CD8+ T cells sorted from blood, collected in a trial of the OX40 agonist ivuxolimab. The receptors stem from an adult with an advanced solid tumor such as melanoma, head and neck, liver or kidney cancer. Both conserved end residues are trimmed from each CDR3.

J,V,CDR3
TRBJ2-2,TRBV23-1,ASSHPGGRTGELF
TRBJ2-5,TRBV5-4,ASSSRDRPRSETQY
TRBJ2-1,TRBV27,ASSAAANEQF
TRBJ1-2,TRBV14,ASSQLGQGNYGYT
TRBJ2-7,TRBV7-6,ASSLGTGLEQY
TRBJ1-1,TRBV19,ASSRGDSLNTEAF
TRBJ2-3,TRBV18,ASSPSRGAGGRKRTDTQY
TRBJ2-2,TRBV5-1,ASSLGNTGELF
TRBJ2-7,TRBV28,ASSLPTPGPSYEQY
TRBJ2-5,TRBV18,ASSPTADRVGETQY
TRBJ1-6,TRBV9,ASGGGNEPLH
TRBJ2-2,TRBV28,ASSLLGTNTGELF
TRBJ2-7,TRBV27,ASSVRDSSYEQY
TRBJ2-5,TRBV18,ASSASGTGVIETQY
TRBJ1-3,TRBV18,ASSPPDSRSGNTIY
TRBJ2-3,TRBV5-4,ASSSRTGPADTQY
TRBJ2-3,TRBV18,ASSQLAESTDTQY